Reported below is one T cell receptor (beta chain). Its antigen is still unknown. These donors, healthy bone marrow donors, were studied. The PCR was carried out with 60 Vbeta primers and 13 Jbeta primers. Sequenced by immunoSEQ multiplex PCR; TCRdb stores in-frame clones only, minus some. This table holds under 170,000 clones, around 79% found once. The sample is drawn from a study of cytomegalovirus exposure and HLA in healthy donors. Study summary: In an earlier analysis, approximately 120 million unique TCR beta sequences were found from 200 million or so T cells. Regarding the study as a whole: In a later analysis, TCR beta V- and J-gene trimming was associated with a missense DCLRE1C variant. Confirmation in vitro established that three CMV-associated chains were specific for CMV antigens.

V was cut by 7 bases and J by 1 base, with 14 bases left in between. The CDR3 runs 15 residues. The V gene's germline CDR1 is LNHDA and CDR2 SQIVND (reference sequence). The rearrangement links TRBV19 to TRBJ1-5; D is possibly TRBD1 (5 bases). This clonotype was sampled from a human donor in good health. Input material: PBMCs. The CDR3 nucleotides read TGTGCCAGTACCGACGGGGGTGTAAGCAATCAGCCCCAGCATTTT. Amino acids: CASTDGGVSNQPQHF.